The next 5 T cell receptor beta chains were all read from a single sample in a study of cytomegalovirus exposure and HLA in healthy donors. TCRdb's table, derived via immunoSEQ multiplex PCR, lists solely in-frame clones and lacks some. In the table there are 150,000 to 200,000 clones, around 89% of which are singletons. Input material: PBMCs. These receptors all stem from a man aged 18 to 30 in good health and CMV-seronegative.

The CDR3, as DNA: TGCGCCAGCAGCCAAGAGGGGCAGAATTCACCCCTCCACTTT. Translating it yields CASSQEGQNSPLHF. V gene TRBV4-1 combines with J gene TRBJ1-6, with TRBD1 as a possible D gene (5 bases). Trimming removed 0 bases from V and 7 bases from J, with 7 bases in between. The CDR3 is 14 residues long. Looked up from germline, CDR1 is MGHRA and CDR2 is YSYEKL.

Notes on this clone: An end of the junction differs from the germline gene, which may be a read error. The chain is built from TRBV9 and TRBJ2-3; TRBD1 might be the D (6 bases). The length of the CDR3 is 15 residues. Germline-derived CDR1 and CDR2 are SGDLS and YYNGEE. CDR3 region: CASSAGVRGPDTQYF. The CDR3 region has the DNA TGTGCCAGTAGCGCCGGCGTCAGGGGTCCAGATACGCAGTATTTT.

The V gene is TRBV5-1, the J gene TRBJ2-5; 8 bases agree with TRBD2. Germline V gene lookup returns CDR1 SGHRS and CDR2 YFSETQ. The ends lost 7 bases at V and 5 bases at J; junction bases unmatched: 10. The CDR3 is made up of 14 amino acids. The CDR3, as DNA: TGCGCCAGCCGGGGGGGTCTGGTCGTGGAGACCCAGTACTTC. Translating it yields CASRGGLVVETQYF.

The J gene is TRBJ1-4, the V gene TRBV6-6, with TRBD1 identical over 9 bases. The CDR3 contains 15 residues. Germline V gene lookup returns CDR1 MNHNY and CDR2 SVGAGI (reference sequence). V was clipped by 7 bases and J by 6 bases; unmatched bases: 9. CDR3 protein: CASTPWGQGYEKLFF. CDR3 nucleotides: TGTGCCAGCACTCCCTGGGGACAGGGTTATGAAAAACTGTTTTTT.

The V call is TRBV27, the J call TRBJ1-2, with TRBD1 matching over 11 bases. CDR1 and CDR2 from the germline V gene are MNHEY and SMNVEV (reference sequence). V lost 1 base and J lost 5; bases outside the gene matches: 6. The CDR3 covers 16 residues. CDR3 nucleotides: TGTGCCAGCAGTTTATATCCCGGACAGGGGGCGTATGGCTACACCTTC. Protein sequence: CASSLYPGQGAYGYTF.